The 20 T cell receptor beta chains below come from one sample, sequenced in a study of control samples from healthy donors and cancer patients. The table came from immunoSEQ multiplex PCR; TCRdb's copy has only in-frame clones and leaves some out. The repertoire has about 120,000 clones, more than 75% of them found once; the top ten carry 2% to 2.5%. The sequenced material came from blood. The receptors stem from a woman aged 70 to 79 in good health.

The V and J genes are TRBV19 and TRBJ1-1; D gene uncertain. The CDR3 is made up of 16 amino acids. Trimming removed 4 bases from V and 2 bases from J, with 17 bases in between. Germline V CDR1 and CDR2: LNHDA, SQIVND (reference sequence). CDR3 region: CASSSRAPRSNTEAFF. CDR3 DNA: TGTGCCAGTAGTAGCCGGGCCCCAAGAAGCAACACTGAAGCTTTCTTT.

This chain joins TRBV5-1 and TRBJ1-1; no clear D. The V gene's germline CDR1 is SGHRS and CDR2 YFSETQ. The V end was cut by 1 base, the J end by 3 bases, with 10 bases between. This CDR3 region has 14 residues. CDR3 sequence reads: CASSLIVGDTEAFF. As DNA, the CDR3 is TGCGCCAGCAGCTTGATTGTGGGAGACACTGAAGCTTTCTTT.

The CDR3, as DNA: TGTGCCAGCAGCGCCAGAAGGGGGTCAGGGACCATGGATACGCAGTATTTT. Amino acids: CASSARRGSGTMDTQYF. The chain joins TRBV9 to TRBJ2-3; TRBD1 might be the D (6 bases). Germline assignment: CDR1 SGDLS and CDR2 YYNGEE. The V end lost 3 bases, the J end lost 6 bases, and 23 bases lay between the germline ends. The CDR3 consists of 17 residues.

This chain uses TRBV6-6 with TRBJ1-5; D is undetermined. There are 15 residues in the CDR3. Trimming pared 0 bases from V and 5 bases from J, leaving 11 bases between. Germline V CDR1 and CDR2: MNHNY, SVGAGI (reference sequence). CDR3 residues: CASSYSGKRDQPQHF. In DNA form, the CDR3 reads TGTGCCAGCAGTTACTCGGGGAAAAGGGATCAGCCCCAGCATTTT.

V usage is TRBV27 and J usage is TRBJ2-6, with TRBD1 matching over 7 bases. V was clipped by 6 bases and J by 2 bases; unmatched bases: 7. There are 16 residues in the CDR3. The germline gives CDR1 MNHEY, CDR2 SMNVEV (reference sequence). In DNA form, the CDR3 reads TGTGCCAGCAGACTACGACAGGGCGCTGGGGCCAACGTCCTGACTTTC. It codes for CASRLRQGAGANVLTF.

This chain joins TRBV24-1 and TRBJ2-5; D not certain. The germline gives CDR1 KGHDR, CDR2 SFDVKD. The CDR3 runs to 12 residues. V was cut by 1 base and J by 7 bases, with 6 bases left in between. The CDR3 nucleotides are TGTGCCACCAGTGATTTTGTGGGGACCCAGTACTTC. Translated, it gives CATSDFVGTQYF.

The chain recombines TRBV5-1 with TRBJ1-1; weak D call: TRBD1 (6 bases). CDR1 and CDR2 (germline): SGHRS, YFSETQ. The CDR3 spans 14 residues. V lost 4 bases to trimming and J lost 1 base, with 11 bases between them. CDR3 sequence reads: CASSLDRTNTEAFF. DNA of the CDR3: TGCGCCAGCAGCCTTGACAGGACGAACACTGAAGCTTTCTTT.

This clone was picked up a small number of times. The rearrangement joins TRBV19 to TRBJ1-5; D gene unclear. CDR1 and CDR2 (germline): LNHDA, SQIVND (reference sequence). The germline V and J ends were trimmed by 5 bases and 2 bases, with 10 bases remaining between them. CDR3 size: 14 residues. The CDR3 region is CASSWGLGNQPQHF. The CDR3 nucleotides read TGTGCCAGTAGTTGGGGTTTAGGCAATCAGCCCCAGCATTTT. The complete variable domain, with remaining parts taken from reference TRBV19 and TRBJ1-5, reads DGGITQSPKYLFRKEGQNVTLSCEQNLNHDAMYWYRQDPGQGLRLIYYSQIVNDFQKGDIAEGYSVSREKKESFPLTVTSAQKNPTAFYLCASSWGLGNQPQHFGDGTRLSIL.

The chain joins TRBV5-1 to TRBJ2-2, with 11 bases aligning to TRBD2. This CDR3 spans 17 amino acids. Germline V CDR1 and CDR2: SGHRS, YFSETQ. Trimming cost V 0 bases and J 7 bases; bases outside gene matches: 8. CDR3: CASSLVIAGGPSGELFF. The DNA for the CDR3 is TGCGCCAGCAGCTTGGTTATAGCGGGGGGGCCGAGCGGGGAGCTGTTTTTT. Supplemented by reference TRBV5-1 and TRBJ2-2, the full variable domain reads KAGVTQTPRYLIKTRGQQVTLSCSPISGHRSVSWYQQTPGQGLQFLFEYFSETQRNKGNFPGRFSGRQFSNSRSEMNVSTLELGDSALYLCASSLVIAGGPSGELFFGEGSRLTVL.

The genes are TRBV4-2 and TRBJ2-2; the D is unclear. This CDR3 spans 15 amino acids. Germline CDR1 LGHNA, CDR2 YNFKEQ. V was pared by 2 bases and J by 4 bases, with 11 bases between. CDR3: CASSQPGRITGELFF. DNA for the CDR3: TGTGCCAGCAGCCAACCAGGACGGATCACCGGGGAGCTGTTTTTT.

The chain is built from TRBV6-2 or TRBV6-3 and TRBJ1-5; tentative D call: TRBD1 (5 bases). CDR3 size: 12 residues. The V end lost 4 bases, the J end lost 6 bases, and 7 bases lay between the germline ends. Germline CDR1 is MNHEY and CDR2 is SVGEGT. The CDR3 sequence: CASSFGGQPQHF. As DNA, the CDR3 is TGTGCCAGCAGTTTTGGGGGTCAGCCCCAGCATTTT.

V and J are TRBV11-2 and TRBJ2-5; 7 bases agree with TRBD2. The CDR3 is 15 residues long. Germline CDR1 reads SGHAT; CDR2 reads FQNNGV. J gave up 3 bases and V 2 bases, and 6 bases lay outside the gene matches. In nucleotides, the CDR3 is TGTGCCAGCAGCTTACTGAAGCTAGCGGAAGAGACCCAGTACTTC. Amino acid sequence: CASSLLKLAEETQYF. Based on the CDR3 plus reference TRBV11-2 and TRBJ2-5, the full variable domain is EAGVAQSPRYKIIEKRQSVAFWCNPISGHATLYWYQQILGQGPKLLIQFQNNGVVDDSQLPKDRFSAERLKGVDSTLKIQPAKLEDSAVYLCASSLLKLAEETQYFGPGTRLLVL.

The rearrangement uses TRBV29-1 and TRBJ2-1; the D gene is possibly TRBD2 (6 bases). The CDR3 loop spans 14 amino acids. V lost 4 bases and J lost 2, with 12 bases in between. The germline V gene encodes CDR1 SQVTM and CDR2 ANQGSEA. CDR3 sequence: CSVVGGTAYNEQFF. In DNA, the CDR3 is TGCAGCGTTGTGGGGGGAACAGCCTACAATGAGCAGTTCTTC.

This chain uses TRBV12-1 with TRBJ1-4. TRBV12-1 is flagged as a pseudogene. The CDR3 loop spans 14 amino acids. The CDR3 here is CASSFAGQNEKLFF. The CDR3 nucleotides are TGTGCCAGCAGCTTTGCCGGGCAGAATGAAAAACTGTTTTTT.

With respect to this clone: The same CDR3 arises from other DNA sequences in this sample as well. The chain combines TRBV3-1 (or the pseudogene TRBV3-2) with TRBJ1-1; D ambiguous. The CDR3 extends over 14 amino acids. Germline lookup yields CDR1 LGHDT and CDR2 YNNKEL (reference sequence). V was cut by 1 base and J by 0 bases, with 6 bases left in between. The CDR3 spells CASSQGPLNTEAFF. The CDR3 DNA reads TGTGCCAGCAGCCAAGGACCGTTGAACACTGAAGCTTTCTTT.

The chain employs TRBV11-2 and TRBJ2-7; D possibly corresponds to TRBD2 (6 bases). The CDR3 is 13 residues long. Per the germline V gene, CDR1 is SGHAT and CDR2 is FQNNGV. Between the trimmed V and J ends, which lost 5 bases and 2 bases, there was a span of 10 bases. The CDR3 here is CASSHRGTYEQYF. The CDR3 coding sequence is TGTGCCAGCAGCCACCGGGGGACCTACGAGCAGTACTTC.

Details on this clone: The same CDR3 is also encoded by other DNA sequences in this sample. The chain couples TRBV7-9 to TRBJ2-1, with D tentatively TRBD2 (6 bases). V was shortened by 1 base and J by 8 bases, with 12 bases between the two germline ends. Germline V gene sequence: CDR1 SEHNR, CDR2 FQNEAQ (reference sequence). This CDR3 contains 14 residues. Here the CDR3 DNA reads TGTGCCAGCAGCTTAGTTTCGGGGGAACATGAGCAGTTCTTC. It encodes CASSLVSGEHEQFF.

The V and J genes are TRBV3-1 (or the pseudogene TRBV3-2) and TRBJ1-4, with unresolved D. This CDR3 contains 15 residues. CDR1 LGHDT and CDR2 YNNKEL come from the germline V gene (reference sequence). V gave up 4 bases and J gave up 6 bases, with 15 bases separating them. CDR3 nucleotide sequence: TGTGCCAGCAGCCTACTTGGGAGTACAGATGAAAAACTGTTTTTT. Amino acids: CASSLLGSTDEKLFF.

J is TRBJ2-6 and V is TRBV15; D is unresolved. V dropped 8 bases and J dropped 3 bases, with 14 bases sitting between them. Germline V CDR1 and CDR2: LNHNV, YYDKDF (reference sequence). CDR3 size: 15 residues. The CDR3 DNA sequence: TGTGCCACCGCAGGCTTGGGTTTTGGGGCCAACGTCCTGACTTTC. Encoded protein: CATAGLGFGANVLTF. The full variable domain, rest sourced from reference TRBV15 and TRBJ2-6, is DAMVIQNPRYQVTQFGKPVTLSCSQTLNHNVMYWYQQKSSQAPKLLFHYYDKDFNNEADTPDNFQSRRPNTSFCFLDIRSPGLGDTAMYLCATAGLGFGANVLTFGAGSRLTVL.

The chain couples TRBV7-3 to TRBJ2-2; D gene ambiguous. CDR1 is SGHTA and CDR2 is FQGTGA in the germline V gene. CDR3 length: 12 amino acids. Deletions cut 2 bases from V and 6 bases from J, with 4 bases between. This CDR3 reads CASSLFPGELFF. The CDR3 DNA is TGTGCCAGCAGCTTATTCCCCGGGGAGCTGTTTTTT.